This T cell receptor (beta chain) comes out of a study of blood T cell repertoires in COVID-19. Turning to the study itself: Samples taken during acute and convalescent COVID-19 were collected in the United States, Italy and Spain.

The J segment lost 6 bases and the V segment lost 0 bases, leaving 11 bases of the junction unmatched. Germline V gene sequence: CDR1 SGHRS, CDR2 YFSETQ. This CDR3 comprises 17 residues. Method: immunoSEQ multiplex PCR; TCRdb's copy keeps in-frame clones and lacks some. The data contain 260,000 or so clones, approximately 90% of them seen just once; the ten biggest clones take up 15% to 19%. Donors were grouped by their self-reported clinical history. The sequenced sample consisted of PBMCs or T cells enriched from blood (not recorded which). This clonotype was obtained from a man between 18 and 29 years old who had recovered from COVID-19. J is TRBJ2-3 and V is TRBV5-1; 9 nucleotides line up with TRBD2. The CDR3 DNA reads TGCGCCAGCAGCTTGGTGGCTAGCGGGGACCCGGGGGATACGCAGTATTTT. Amino acids: CASSLVASGDPGDTQYF.